This T cell receptor (beta chain) comes out of a study of tumor and adjacent non-tumor tissue in lung cancer listed by TCRdb under 2018. Turning to the overall study: Patients with adenocarcinoma (approximately 11), squamous cell carcinoma (2) and small cell lung cancer (1) were included in the cohort. Bulk TCRbeta repertoires were compared between lung tumor tissue and matched distant non-tumor lung tissue obtained from fewer than 18 lung cancer patients. The roughly 15 patients were aged roughly 31 to 80 years, included roughly ten men and 5 women, and had TNM stage I to III disease. For each patient, one tumor sample and one normal lung sample were taken, giving under 35 paired specimens that underwent TCRbeta CDR3 sequencing. Sequencing produced roughly 130 million productive TCRbeta reads in total, an average of about 4.2 million reads per sample. The research as a whole found: Tumor tissue showed significantly greater TCR diversity (inverse Simpson) than normal lung tissue (roughly 390 vs 170, P = 0.0075, Mann-Whitney U test). With only about 16 patients in the cohort, the authors noted that larger samples and more detailed clinical data are needed. TCR diversity was significantly higher in younger patients, and higher tumor TCR diversity was associated with shorter overall and disease-free survival. The sequencing platform is not named in the methods, and unique molecular identifiers are not mentioned. Because peripheral blood was not sequenced, blood TCRbeta repertoires in the lung cancer patients of the study were not examined. The top 100 clones accounted for a significantly larger cumulative portion of the repertoire in normal lung than in tumor tissue.

Receptor amplification or capture employed multiplex PCR. Sequencing was carried out with an Illumina HiSeq 2500. Following protocols modified from ARM-PCR, the researchers constructed TCRbeta libraries through three rounds of nested PCR with primers (Table S4). Before sequencing, PCR products of 200-500 bp were excised from the gel and purified with the QIAquick gel extraction kit. In the source study's methods: Trimmomatic was used to clean the reads, FLASH merged the cleaned reads into complete CDR3 sequences, and MiTCR assigned the sequences to V(D)J germline segments. Clonal diversity was computed as the inverse Simpson's index with VDJtools. In-frame sequences without a premature stop codon were defined as productive reads. TCRdb passed the public sequencing reads through fastp at Q25 and MiXCR, retaining productive beta sequences. Identical CDR3 proteins give one entry, which carries the most common genes and DNA. Clone size and V and J calls follow TCRdb, not the original study. The sample table shows 65,000 to 95,000 distinct CDR3 sequences, and over 80% are seen once. Roughly 14% of the sample goes to the ten largest clones.

CDR1 and CDR2 (MGHRA, YSYEKL) derive from the germline V gene. Including the terminal cysteine and phenylalanine, the CDR3 comprises 14 residues. The sequence is cut down to CDR3 DNA, 42 bases in frame from base 1. In regard to this clonotype: Its target antigen remains unknown. One junction end does not reproduce the germline sequence, and a read error may be involved.

RNA was extracted from bulk unsorted tissue and checked for quality with a NanoDrop ND-1000 and an Agilent 2100. Newly diagnosed lung cancer patients without prior chemotherapy who had been admitted for thoracic surgery in China between August and November 2014 were enrolled as donors. Anyone who had undergone radiotherapy or chemotherapy before, or who had another cancer at the same time, was left out of the study. Pieces of surgical tissue measuring roughly 1-2.2 cm3 were kept in RNAlater solution and held at -80 degrees C until needed. The source is a woman aged 45-65 years with non-small cell lung cancer. The source material was lung tumor tissue. The sequence links TRBV4-1 to TRBJ2-7; TRBD2 could be the D gene, as 6 bases match. The CDR3 here reads CASNQEATSYKQYF. The nucleotide sequence is given as TGCGCCAGCAACCAAGAGGCCACTAGCTACAAGCAGTATTTC.